A single sample is the source of the 29 T cell receptor beta chains below, sequenced in a study of T cells in Graves' hyperthyroidism and ophthalmopathy. The investigators amplified TCR beta CDR3 regions from RNA transcripts. With the HTBI primer set, the TCR CDR3 went through a first round of RT-PCR. TCRdb reprocessed the multiplex PCR reads with MiXCR, giving one entry per CDR3 protein. The data show roughly 570,000 distinct CDR3 sequences, about half seen once. Sequenced input: peripheral blood or thyroid tissue (not recorded which). The receptors originated from an adult woman with Graves' disease, either hyperthyroidism or ophthalmopathy (not recorded which).

This clonotype was observed a few times. The V call is TRBV4-1, the J call TRBJ1-5; TRBD1 agrees at 11 bases. Losses at the gene ends were 2 bases for V and 1 base for J; bases not matched to a gene: 19. The CDR3 has 22 amino acids. Germline assignment: CDR1 MGHRA and CDR2 YSYEKL. CDR3 coding DNA: TGCGCCAGCAGCCAAAGATTCGGACAGGGGGCCTCGGGAGTCAGAAGCAATCAGCCCCAGCATTTT. Amino acid sequence: CASSQRFGQGASGVRSNQPQHF.

This clonotype was observed many times. The chain has TRBV20-1 and TRBJ1-2; 10 bases agree with TRBD1. From germline, CDR1 is DFQATT and CDR2 SNEGSKA (reference sequence). The CDR3 is made up of 14 amino acids. V shed 6 bases and J 8 bases; nucleotides not matched to a gene: 12. CDR3 residues: CSANRQGAIYGYTF. The CDR3 DNA is TGCAGTGCCAATAGACAGGGGGCGATTTACGGCTACACCTTC.

Points on this clonotype: This clone may be a read error of a much larger clone one base away. The V call is TRBV7-9, the J call TRBJ1-1; 7 bases match TRBD1. The CDR3 length is 12 residues. Looked up from germline, CDR1 is SEHNR and CDR2 is FQNEAQ (reference sequence). In nucleotides, the CDR3 is TGTTCCAGCAGCATCAGGGGGTCTGAAGCTTTCTTT. As protein: CSSSIRGSEAFF.

This clonotype has only a few counts. The chain links TRBV4-1 to TRBJ1-6; D gene unclear. The V and J ends lost 4 bases and 7 bases respectively, with 20 bases between them. The CDR3 extends over 17 amino acids. The V gene's germline CDR1 is MGHRA and CDR2 YSYEKL. CDR3 sequence (DNA): TGCGCCAGCAGCCCGAGCCCCCTGCCGGTTAGGAATTCACCCCTCCACTTT. Its translation: CASSPSPLPVRNSPLHF.

This clonotype was seen repeatedly, ten times or more. The J gene is TRBJ2-5, the V gene TRBV4-1; 13 positions match TRBD2. Germline V gene data show CDR1 as MGHRA and CDR2 as YSYEKL. CDR3 length: 18 residues. Losses at the gene ends were 4 bases for V and 4 bases for J; bases not matched to a gene: 12. CDR3: CASSLRTSGRGGLETQYF. CDR3 DNA sequence: TGCGCCAGCAGCCTGAGGACTAGCGGGAGAGGGGGGTTAGAGACCCAGTACTTC.

This clonotype was counted many times. The gene calls are TRBV15 and TRBJ2-7; D is uncertain. Between the trimmed V and J ends, which lost 1 base and 0 bases, there was a span of 4 bases. The germline gives CDR1 LNHNV, CDR2 YYDKDF (reference sequence). This CDR3 spans 13 amino acids. The CDR3 spells CATSRVRSYEQYF. The CDR3 bases are TGTGCCACCAGCAGAGTCCGCTCCTACGAGCAGTACTTC.

The V call is TRBV6-4, the J call TRBJ1-5, with D possibly TRBD1 on 6 matching bases. CDR1 is MRHNA and CDR2 is SNTAGT in the germline V gene. Trimming left V 0 bases short and J 6 bases short, with 12 bases between. There are 15 residues in the CDR3. CDR3 DNA sequence: TGTGCCAGCAGTGACTCGACGGGGGGGCCTCAGCCCCAGCATTTT. Translation: CASSDSTGGPQPQHF.

The sample holds many counts of this clonotype. This chain connects TRBV9 to TRBJ1-2; possibly TRBD1 for D (5 bases). V dropped 0 bases and J dropped 2 bases, with 17 bases sitting between them. Germline CDR1 reads SGDLS; CDR2 reads YYNGEE. The CDR3 consists of 17 residues. The CDR3: CASSVDRLAGKNYGYTF. CDR3 nucleotides: TGTGCCAGCAGCGTAGATCGCCTGGCAGGGAAAAACTATGGCTACACCTTC.

The sample holds a few counts of this clonotype. J is TRBJ1-2 and V is TRBV6-2 or TRBV6-3; D remains unclear. CDR1 is MNHEY and CDR2 is SVGEGT in the germline V gene. Trimming pared 4 bases from V and 13 bases from J, leaving 13 bases between. The CDR3 has 11 amino acids. CDR3 DNA: TGTGCCAGCAGTTCTCAGGCAGCCTCCACCTTC. Its protein product is CASSSQAASTF.

V and J are TRBV15 and TRBJ1-6, with a weak D call TRBD1 (5 bases). Germline CDR1 LNHNV, CDR2 YYDKDF (reference sequence). The CDR3 covers 19 residues. The V gene lost 5 bases and the J gene lost 6 bases, with 26 bases spanning the gap. The CDR3 reads CATSGTSGRDAQSNSPLHF. The DNA for the CDR3 is TGTGCCACCAGCGGGACTAGCGGGAGAGACGCACAGAGTAATTCACCCCTCCACTTT.

This chain uses TRBV2 with TRBJ1-6; 11 bases are a match to TRBD1. The CDR3 extends over 14 amino acids. Germline V gene lookup returns CDR1 SNHLY and CDR2 FYNNEI. V lost 8 bases to trimming and J lost 8 bases; unmatched junction nucleotides: 5. CDR3 sequence reads: CASHPGQGDSPLHF. The CDR3 bases are TGTGCCAGCCACCCGGGACAGGGGGATTCACCCCTCCACTTT. The whole variable domain, filled in from reference TRBV2 and TRBJ1-6, reads EPEVTQTPSHQVTQMGQEVILRCVPISNHLYFYWYRQILGQKVEFLVSFYNNEISEKSEIFDDQFSVERPDGSNFTLKIRSTKLEDSAMYFCASHPGQGDSPLHFGNGTRLTVT.

Ten or more counts support this clonotype. The chain couples TRBV5-6 to TRBJ2-7; D unclear. Between the trimmed V and J ends, which lost 2 bases and 4 bases, there was a span of 10 bases. In germline, CDR1 is SGHDT, CDR2 YYEEEE. The CDR3 has 13 residues. CDR3 protein: CASSFGSRYEQYF. The CDR3 region has the DNA TGTGCCAGCAGCTTCGGCAGTCGATACGAGCAGTACTTC.

This clonotype was seen many times. The V gene is TRBV7-2, the J gene TRBJ1-2; maybe TRBD1 (6 bases). V lost 0 bases to trimming and J lost 8 bases, with 22 bases between them. From germline, CDR1 is SGHTA and CDR2 FQGNSA. CDR3 length: 17 amino acids. CDR3 region: CASSLALVRGNLLGYTF. The CDR3 nucleotides read TGTGCCAGCAGCTTAGCGCTTGTCAGGGGTAATCTTCTAGGCTACACCTTC.

V usage is TRBV5-1 and J usage is TRBJ1-1; no clear D gene. From germline, CDR1 is SGHRS and CDR2 YFSETQ. The CDR3 sequence is 13 residues long. Trimming pared 4 bases from V and 4 bases from J, leaving 11 bases between. The CDR3 DNA reads as TGCGCCAGCAGCCCCCGCGGCCCCACTGAAGCTTTCTTT. This gives the protein CASSPRGPTEAFF.

The V and J genes are TRBV19 and TRBJ1-1, with unresolved D. Per germline, CDR1 LNHDA and CDR2 SQIVND (reference sequence). The CDR3 contains 9 residues. Trimming shortened V by 7 bases and J by 8 bases, and 5 bases separated the two germline ends. CDR3 nucleotide sequence: TGTGCCAGTACGGAGGAAGCTTTCTTT. This codes for CASTEEAFF. Looking up the rest from reference TRBV19 and TRBJ1-1 gives the full variable domain: DGGITQSPKYLFRKEGQNVTLSCEQNLNHDAMYWYRQDPGQGLRLIYYSQIVNDFQKGDIAEGYSVSREKKESFPLTVTSAQKNPTAFYLCASTEEAFFGQGTRLTVV.

This clonotype turned up a few times. The chain recombines TRBV10-3 with TRBJ2-1; D is unresolved. Germline V gives CDR1 ENHRY, CDR2 SYGVKD. CDR3 length: 16 amino acids. V was pared by 4 bases and J by 5 bases, with 18 bases between. The chain's CDR3 is CAISAKSVRADNEQFF. For the CDR3, the DNA is TGTGCCATCAGTGCTAAGAGTGTACGAGCCGACAATGAGCAGTTCTTC.

The V call is TRBV7-8, the J call TRBJ1-6; D gene ambiguous. Germline V lookup: CDR1 SGHVS, CDR2 FQNEAQ. V was shortened by 1 base and J by 6 bases, with 10 bases between the two germline ends. This CDR3 has 15 amino acids. The CDR3 loop reads CASSLGGRINSPLHF. The DNA for the CDR3 is TGTGCCAGCAGCTTAGGCGGCAGGATTAATTCACCCCTCCACTTT.

The V gene is TRBV7-3, the J gene TRBJ2-1; no reliable D call. Trimming pared 1 base from V and 9 bases from J, leaving 10 bases between. Germline V gives CDR1 SGHTA, CDR2 FQGTGA. The CDR3 consists of 13 residues. CDR3: CASSLIAASEQFF. The CDR3 DNA sequence: TGTGCCAGCAGCTTAATAGCAGCTAGTGAGCAGTTCTTC.

The rearrangement links TRBV4-1 to TRBJ2-7; D is unresolved. The V gene lost 1 base and the J gene lost 0 bases, with 13 bases spanning the gap. The CDR3 totals 16 residues. Germline CDR1 is MGHRA and CDR2 is YSYEKL. CDR3 region: CASSQGSGRSSYEQYF. CDR3 bases: TGCGCCAGCAGCCAAGGCTCCGGAAGGAGCTCCTACGAGCAGTACTTC.

The rearrangement links TRBV4-3 to TRBJ1-5, with D unclear. The V and J ends lost 0 bases and 9 bases respectively, with 15 bases between them. CDR3 length: 15 amino acids. Germline V lookup: CDR1 LGHNA, CDR2 YSLEER. This CDR3 is CASSQETASSRPQHF. The CDR3 DNA follows: TGCGCCAGCAGCCAAGAAACGGCCTCCAGTAGGCCCCAGCATTTT.

This clonotype was found many times. The rearrangement joins TRBV5-1 to TRBJ2-7; D could derive from TRBD1 or TRBD2 (5 bases each). CDR1 is SGHRS and CDR2 is YFSETQ in the germline V gene. The CDR3 sequence is 14 residues long. Trimming shortened V by 3 bases and J by 6 bases, and 16 bases separated the two germline ends. The DNA of the CDR3 is TGCGCCAGCAGCTCCGGGACGGTCGTGACCGAGCAGTACTTC. This sequence encodes CASSSGTVVTEQYF.

The rearrangement links TRBV10-2 to TRBJ2-7, with D perhaps matching TRBD2 (6 bases). V lost 6 bases, J lost 0 bases, and 18 bases lay in between. Germline CDR1 is WSHSY and CDR2 is SAAADI. The CDR3 is 16 residues long. The DNA for the CDR3 is TGCGCCAGCAGCCAAGCCGGGAGCGAAAGCTCCTACGAGCAGTACTTC. It is translated as CASSQAGSESSYEQYF.

This clonotype was picked up many times. The gene calls are TRBV11-2 and TRBJ2-2; D gene ambiguous. The CDR3 runs to 13 residues. V was clipped by 5 bases and J by 6 bases, with 10 bases between them. Germline V lookup: CDR1 SGHAT, CDR2 FQNNGV. CDR3 coding DNA: TGTGCCAGCAGCGACCGGTTCCCCGGGGAGCTGTTTTTT. This sequence encodes CASSDRFPGELFF. The variable domain in full, completed from reference TRBV11-2 and TRBJ2-2, reads EAGVAQSPRYKIIEKRQSVAFWCNPISGHATLYWYQQILGQGPKLLIQFQNNGVVDDSQLPKDRFSAERLKGVDSTLKIQPAKLEDSAVYLCASSDRFPGELFFGEGSRLTVL.

V gene TRBV25-1 combines with J gene TRBJ2-7; D is perhaps TRBD2 (5 bases). The CDR3 is made up of 11 amino acids. Trimming removed 6 bases at V and 5 bases at J, with 8 bases between. Germline loops: CDR1 MGHDK, CDR2 SYGVNS. CDR3 in amino acids: CASRRAHEQYF. The CDR3 bases are TGTGCCAGCAGGCGGGCTCACGAGCAGTACTTC.

This sequence joins TRBV2 and TRBJ1-6; a possible D gene is TRBD1 (5 bases). V lost 4 bases to trimming and J lost 9 bases, with 13 bases between them. The CDR3 has 14 amino acids. Germline V gene sequence: CDR1 SNHLY, CDR2 FYNNEI. DNA for the CDR3: TGTGCCAGCAGTGCCTCGGGGGTCGGTTCACCCCTCCACTTT. Translation: CASSASGVGSPLHF. Using reference TRBV2 and TRBJ1-6 for the parts outside the CDR3, the full variable domain is EPEVTQTPSHQVTQMGQEVILRCVPISNHLYFYWYRQILGQKVEFLVSFYNNEISEKSEIFDDQFSVERPDGSNFTLKIRSTKLEDSAMYFCASSASGVGSPLHFGNGTRLTVT.

This clonotype was counted at least ten times. CDR3 DNA: TGTGCCAGCAGTTTGGTGCGGACTAGCGGGATAATTCAAGAGACCCAGTACTTC. Translation gives CASSLVRTSGIIQETQYF. The chain uses TRBV12-3 or TRBV12-4 and TRBJ2-5; 12 bases are a match to TRBD2. There are 18 residues in the CDR3. Losses at the gene ends were 3 bases for V and 2 bases for J; bases not matched to a gene: 10.

Only one count was recorded for this clonotype. The chain links TRBV5-1 to TRBJ1-2; weak D call: TRBD1 (6 bases). CDR3 length equals 15 residues. CDR1 is SGHRS, CDR2 YFSETQ, per germline. V lost 4 bases and J 12 bases, leaving 25 bases between the germline ends. The CDR3 protein is CASSDLSRGHSGNTF. CDR3 coding DNA: TGCGCCAGCAGCGACTTGTCCAGGGGCCACTCTGGAAACACCTTC.

The table lists this clonotype with many counts. V gene TRBV4-2 combines with J gene TRBJ1-2; D is uncertain. The CDR3 contains 15 residues. CDR1 is LGHNA and CDR2 is YNFKEQ in the germline V gene. V shed 0 bases and J shed 4 bases, with 12 bases lying between them. The CDR3 is CASSQEAARGYGYTF. Written as DNA, the CDR3 is TGTGCCAGCAGCCAAGAGGCGGCCCGGGGCTATGGCTACACCTTC.

This clonotype has at least ten counts. This chain connects TRBV7-2 to TRBJ1-5; TRBD1 is a possible D gene (6 bases). Trimming left V 1 base short and J 9 bases short, with 16 bases between. Looked up from germline, CDR1 is SGHTA and CDR2 is FQGNSA. The CDR3 has 15 amino acids. The CDR3 DNA sequence: TGTGCCAGCAGCTTAGAATGGGGGGCGGGTGGGCCCCAGCATTTT. Its protein product is CASSLEWGAGGPQHF.